A selection of T cell receptor beta chains follows, all from one sample in a study of technical replicates of blood from a few donors. The assay was immunoSEQ multiplex PCR, and TCRdb's table has in-frame clones only and misses some. The table lists tens of thousands of clones, around 86% of them singletons. Sample: PBMCs. The receptors originated from a human donor in good health. Some clones in this sample may be carry-over from other donors' samples. The CDR3 runs from the conserved cysteine through the conserved F or W. A D gene is named only where the DNA matches it firmly. Not every row has a clone size; where given, it reads once, few, many or a size class.

cdr3_aa cdr3_nt clone_size j_call d_call v_call
CASSAGAGELFF TGTGCCAGCAGCGCAGGGGCCGGGGAGCTGTTTTTT NA TRBJ2-2 NA TRBV9
CATSRVEGVYGYTF TGTGCCACCAGCAGAGTAGAGGGAGTCTATGGCTACACCTTC NA TRBJ1-2 NA TRBV15
CASSSQGGDQPQHF TGTGCCAGCAGCTCACAGGGAGGGGATCAGCCCCAGCATTTT NA TRBJ1-5 NA TRBV7-9
CASSPQQAGGYNEQFF TGTGCCAGCAGCCCTCAACAAGCGGGGGGCTACAATGAGCAGTTCTTC NA TRBJ2-1 TRBD2 TRBV4-2
CASSSDRDYEQYF TGTGCCAGCAGTTCGGACAGGGACTACGAGCAGTACTTC once TRBJ2-7 TRBD1 TRBV27
CASSQEPGFWEKLFF TGCGCCAGCAGCCAAGAGCCGGGGTTTTGGGAAAAACTGTTTTTT NA TRBJ1-4 NA TRBV4-1
CASSFRQGGNTEAFF TGTGCCAGCAGCTTTCGACAGGGGGGGAACACTGAAGCTTTCTTT NA TRBJ1-1 TRBD1 TRBV11-2
CASSSASGRRNEQFF TGTGCCAGCAGTTCTGCTAGCGGGAGGAGGAATGAGCAGTTCTTC NA TRBJ2-1 TRBD2 TRBV6-5
CASSSLLNTEAFF TGTGCCAGCAGTTCCCTTCTGAACACTGAAGCTTTCTTT NA TRBJ1-1 NA TRBV6-5
CASSAKGQGSGELFF TGTGCCAGCTCAGCCAAGGGACAGGGGTCCGGGGAGCTGTTTTTT once TRBJ2-2 TRBD1 TRBV18
CASSYLAGTSTDTQYF TGTGCCAGCAGTTACCTAGCGGGTACTAGCACAGATACGCAGTATTTT NA TRBJ2-3 TRBD2 TRBV6-5
CASSLEQGANEKLFF TGTGCCAGCAGCTTAGAGCAGGGGGCTAATGAAAAACTGTTTTTT once TRBJ1-4 TRBD1 TRBV7-9
CASSLVPGDQPQHF TGTGCCAGCAGCTTAGTCCCGGGTGATCAGCCCCAGCATTTT NA TRBJ1-5 NA TRBV7-2
CASSPGTGSYNEQFF TGTGCCAGCTCACCGGGGACAGGGTCCTACAATGAGCAGTTCTTC NA TRBJ2-1 TRBD1 TRBV18
CARLRGYEQYF TGTGCCAGATTAAGGGGCTACGAGCAGTACTTC NA TRBJ2-7 NA TRBV19
CASSQDLQGALTIYF TGCGCCAGCAGCCAAGATCTGCAGGGGGCGCTGACCATATATTTT NA TRBJ1-3 TRBD1 TRBV4-3
CASSQRGFNEQFF TGCGCCAGCAGCCAAAGGGGTTTCAATGAGCAGTTCTTC NA TRBJ2-1 NA TRBV4-1
CASSLAGLPYEQYF TGCGCCAGCAGCTTGGCCGGACTCCCCTACGAGCAGTACTTC many TRBJ2-7 NA TRBV5-1
CASSPRQNQPQHF TGTGCCAGCAGCCCTCGACAGAATCAGCCCCAGCATTTT NA TRBJ1-5 NA TRBV7-6
CASSPGTPFSQFF TGTGCCAGCTCCCCCGGGACTCCCTTTTCTCAGTTCTTC NA TRBJ2-1 NA TRBV18
CSARAGAKYEQYF TGCAGCGCCCGAGCGGGAGCAAAGTACGAGCAGTACTTC NA TRBJ2-7 TRBD2 TRBV29-1
CASSFGNGAYEQYF TGTGCCAGCAGCTTCGGGAACGGGGCCTACGAGCAGTACTTC NA TRBJ2-7 NA TRBV5-5
CASSARAGTGGTTNEKLFF TGTGCCAGCAGCGCCCGCGCTGGAACAGGGGGAACAACTAATGAAAAACTGTTTTTT NA TRBJ1-4 TRBD1 TRBV9
CSAVRGYEQYF TGCAGTGCCGTCCGGGGGTACGAGCAGTACTTC NA TRBJ2-7 NA TRBV20-1
CASSVGGRASTGELFF TGTGCCAGCAGCGTCGGCGGGAGGGCCAGCACCGGGGAGCTGTTTTTT NA TRBJ2-2 TRBD2 TRBV9
CASSNPDEATYEQYF TGTGCCAGCAGTAACCCCGATGAGGCAACCTACGAGCAGTACTTC NA TRBJ2-7 NA TRBV6-1
CASSSSSLSGLQETQYF TGCGCCAGCAGCTCCTCGTCTCTTTCGGGACTCCAAGAGACCCAGTACTTC NA TRBJ2-5 NA TRBV5-1
CASRKTAGGSYEQYF TGTGCCAGTAGAAAAACAGCGGGGGGATCCTACGAGCAGTACTTC NA TRBJ2-7 TRBD2 TRBV19